This is a list of T cell receptor beta chains from one sample in a study of shared clonotypes between healthy human individuals. Using immunoSEQ multiplex PCR, the repertoire was profiled, and TCRdb retains in-frame clones only, with some absent. The data hold 2 million to 2.5 million clones, with 90% to 95% observed a single time. Sample: naive CD4+ T cells sorted from blood. All receptors come from a man aged 18 to 29 in good health. Each CDR3 is given with its conserved first and last residue. The order of the fields is V gene, D gene, clone size, J gene, CDR3 DNA, CDR3 protein. A D gene is named only where the DNA matches it firmly. Clone size is stated in some rows and not others, as once, few, many or a class when expanded.

>TRBV29-1|TRBD1|.|TRBJ2-7
TGCAGCGTTGAGCCGGGACAGGGGTCTAACACGCAGTACTTC
CSVEPGQGSNTQYF
>TRBV6-5|.|.|TRBJ2-4
TGTGCCAGCAGTTACAGGGGTCCAGGCAAAAACATTCAGTACTTC
CASSYRGPGKNIQYF
>TRBV6-6|.|.|TRBJ1-2
TGTGCCAGCACCGGCCTACGGACAGTCCTTTATGGCTACACCTTC
CASTGLRTVLYGYTF
>TRBV5-4|TRBD2|.|TRBJ2-7
TGTGCCAGCAGCTTGGGGGGACTAGCGGGAGTAGCCGAGCAGTACTTC
CASSLGGLAGVAEQYF
>TRBV7-3|.|once|TRBJ1-1
TGTGCCAGCAGCTTAGGCCGTTTAAGCGCTGAAGCTTTCTTT
CASSLGRLSAEAFF
>TRBV15|.|.|TRBJ1-6
TGTGCCACCAGCAGCAGGGACCCCTATAATTCACCCCTCCACTTT
CATSSRDPYNSPLHF
>TRBV5-1|TRBD2|.|TRBJ2-7
TGCGCCAGCAGCTTGCTACTAGCGGGAGAATATGAGCAGTACTTC
CASSLLLAGEYEQYF
>TRBV10-2|TRBD1|once|TRBJ2-2
TGCGCCAGCAGTGTACAGGGGGCGGGCACCGGGGAGCTGTTTTTT
CASSVQGAGTGELFF
>TRBV10-3|TRBD1|.|TRBJ2-7
TGTGCCATCAACCCCGGGACAGGGGGCTACGAGCAGTACTTC
CAINPGTGGYEQYF
>TRBV7-9|TRBD2|.|TRBJ2-3
TGTGCCAGCAGCTGGAGGTCGGGCGGGAGTCCCACAGATACGCAGTATTTT
CASSWRSGGSPTDTQYF
>TRBV10-2|.|.|TRBJ1-2
TGCGCCAGCAGGAGGGGGGGCGCCTTTGGCTACACCTTC
CASRRGGAFGYTF
>TRBV10-2|.|.|TRBJ2-1
TGCGCCAGCAGCTCGGACAACAATGAGCAGTTCTTC
CASSSDNNEQFF
>TRBV5-1|TRBD1|.|TRBJ1-2
TGCGCCAGCAGCTCCGGACAGGTCGACCTCTATGGCTACACCTTC
CASSSGQVDLYGYTF
>TRBV28|TRBD1|.|TRBJ2-3
TGTGCCAGCAGTTTAAGGGGACAGGGAGATACGCAGTATTTT
CASSLRGQGDTQYF
>TRBV11-3|TRBD1|.|TRBJ1-5
TGTGCCAGCAGCTTAGTAAAGGGACAGGGAGAACAGCCCCAGCATTTT
CASSLVKGQGEQPQHF
>TRBV6-5|.|.|TRBJ1-6
TGTGCCAGCAGTCTTACTCACAGGGACTCACCCCTCCACTTT
CASSLTHRDSPLHF
>TRBV28|.|.|TRBJ2-7
TGTGCCAGCAGTTTCGAAGGTGAGCAGTACTTC
CASSFEGEQYF
>TRBV7-9|.|.|TRBJ1-6
TGTGCCAGCAGCAGAACAGGGCAGCGGGAGATTTCACCCCTCCACTTT
CASSRTGQREISPLHF
>TRBV2|.|.|TRBJ1-2
TGTGCCAGCAGGGGCCAGACGGACCACTATGGCTACACCTTC
CASRGQTDHYGYTF
>TRBV6-5|TRBD1|.|TRBJ2-5
TGTGCCGGACAGGGGGGTCGGGAGACCCAGTACTTC
CAGQGGRETQYF
>TRBV6-1|.|.|TRBJ2-4
TGTGCCAGCAGTTCGGGGGTGCTAGCTAAAAACATTCAGTACTTC
CASSSGVLAKNIQYF
>TRBV2|.|once|TRBJ2-2
TGTGCCAGCAGTGGGGGTGGCACCGGGGAGCTGTTTTTT
CASSGGGTGELFF
>TRBV10-3|TRBD2|.|TRBJ2-1
TGTGCCATCTCTCTTCTAGCGGGAGGGCCAATGTACAATGAGCAGTTCTTC
CAISLLAGGPMYNEQFF
>TRBV6-5|.|.|TRBJ2-2
TGTGCCAGCCGAGGGACCGGGGAGCTGTTTTTT
CASRGTGELFF
>TRBV29-1|.|.|TRBJ2-2
TGCAGCGGCAAACAGAGCCTGGACACCGGGGAGCTGTTTTTT
CSGKQSLDTGELFF
>TRBV9|.|.|TRBJ1-4
TGTGCCGGCAGCTCCAGAAGGGGGGAAAAACTGTTTTTT
CAGSSRRGEKLFF
>TRBV30|.|once|TRBJ1-5
TGTGCCTGGAGTCCGGGTAAGAGGCAGCCCCAGCATTTT
CAWSPGKRQPQHF
>TRBV4-3|.|.|TRBJ1-6
TGCGCCAGCAGCCAAGGGGGGGTCAGGGGATGGTCACCCCTCCACTTT
CASSQGGVRGWSPLHF
>TRBV9|.|.|TRBJ1-1
TGTGCCAGCAGCGCCCGGGACGGTCATCTGCGGCCCGAAGCTTTCTTT
CASSARDGHLRPEAFF
>TRBV5-1|.|.|TRBJ2-1
TGCGCCAGCAGCGATACAAGCAGAGGGGTCAATGAGCAGTTCTTC
CASSDTSRGVNEQFF
>TRBV2|.|once|TRBJ2-7
TGTGCCAGCACGGTCAGGGACGAGCAGTACTTC
CASTVRDEQYF
>TRBV2|TRBD1|.|TRBJ1-5
TGTGCCAGCAGTGAGGGACAGGGACGCAATCAGCCCCAGCATTTT
CASSEGQGRNQPQHF
>TRBV6-5|.|.|TRBJ1-4
TGTGCCAGCAGTTACGAGGGCTCTTCCAATGAAAAACTGTTTTTT
CASSYEGSSNEKLFF
>TRBV2|TRBD1|.|TRBJ2-7
TGTGCCAGCAGTCTTTTGCCGGGACAGGGGGTAGACGAGCAGTACTTC
CASSLLPGQGVDEQYF
>TRBV5-1|.|.|TRBJ1-4
TGCGCCAGCAGCTTGGGCGGGTCCGGGGAAAAACTGTTTTTT
CASSLGGSGEKLFF
>TRBV6-5|TRBD1|.|TRBJ2-7
TGTGCCAGCAGCCCATCGGGACAGGGGATCTCCGAGCAGTACTTC
CASSPSGQGISEQYF
>TRBV25-1|TRBD1|.|TRBJ1-2
TGTGCCAGCAGCCGGACAGGAGCACCTTTGGAGGGCTACACCTTC
CASSRTGAPLEGYTF
>TRBV28|.|.|TRBJ1-1
TGTGCCAGCAGTTTAAGAAGTCCCACTGAAGCTTTCTTT
CASSLRSPTEAFF
>TRBV6-1|.|few|TRBJ1-2
TGTGCCAGCAGAACAGGGTGGATCGACTATGGCTACACCTTC
CASRTGWIDYGYTF
>TRBV7-8|.|.|TRBJ1-5
TGTGCCAGCAGTCCAGATTTGGGGGGTCCCTTAGTAGGTCAGCCCCAGCATTTT
CASSPDLGGPLVGQPQHF
>TRBV6-5|.|once|TRBJ1-2
TGTGCCAGCAGTAAGACGCTTATCAGGTATGGCTACACCTTC
CASSKTLIRYGYTF
>TRBV19|.|.|TRBJ2-5
TGTGCCAGTAGTATCAGGGCAGGACAAGAGACCCAGTACTTC
CASSIRAGQETQYF
>TRBV5-1|.|once|TRBJ1-3
TGCGCCAGCAGGACGACAGACTCTGGAAACACCATATATTTT
CASRTTDSGNTIYF
>TRBV6-5|TRBD1|.|TRBJ1-5
TGTGCCAGCAGAGGTCAGGGGGGTGACAATCAGCCCCAGCATTTT
CASRGQGGDNQPQHF
>TRBV28|.|.|TRBJ2-7
TGTGCCAGCAGACCCGGGACATATGTCTACGAGCAGTACTTC
CASRPGTYVYEQYF
>TRBV28|.|.|TRBJ1-2
TGTGCCAGCAGTAATCGGGTAGGGGCCAACTATGGCTACACCTTC
CASSNRVGANYGYTF
>TRBV6-4|.|.|TRBJ1-6
TGTGCCAGCAGCGCGGCCAAAGGGTCACCCCTCCACTTT
CASSAAKGSPLHF
>TRBV7-9|TRBD1|.|TRBJ1-1
TGTGCCAGCAGCGCGGACAGGGGATCCATGAACACTGAAGCTTTCTTT
CASSADRGSMNTEAFF
>TRBV28|.|.|TRBJ2-7
TGTGCCAGCATCCAGGGGGGACAGAATTACGAGCAGTACTTC
CASIQGGQNYEQYF
>TRBV7-6|TRBD1|.|TRBJ1-5
TGTGCCAGCAGCTCGTCAGGGACAGGCAATCAGCCCCAGCATTTT
CASSSSGTGNQPQHF
>TRBV7-2|TRBD2|.|TRBJ2-1
TGTGCCAGCAGCTCCCTAGCGGGGCCATACAATGAGCAGTTCTTC
CASSSLAGPYNEQFF
>TRBV30|TRBD1|.|TRBJ1-6
TGTGCCTGGGGGGGACAGGGGAATTCACCCCTCCACTTT
CAWGGQGNSPLHF
>TRBV5-1|TRBD1|many|TRBJ1-1
TGCGCCAGCAGCTTAAACCCCTTGGACAGGGGTTTAACTGAAGCTTTCTTT
CASSLNPLDRGLTEAFF
>TRBV10-3|.|.|TRBJ1-2
TGTGCCATCAGGGGGGACATCGCCTCGGGCTACACCTTC
CAIRGDIASGYTF
>TRBV6-1|TRBD2|.|TRBJ2-2
TGTGCCAGCAGTGAAGTAACTAGCGGGAGTCCGGGCACCGGGGAGCTGTTTTTT
CASSEVTSGSPGTGELFF